This T cell receptor beta chain was captured in a study of monozygotic twins with inflammatory bowel disease. Study-wide points: Repertoires of patients may have been made more variable by differing immunosuppressive treatments. No difference was seen in repertoire similarity between concordant and discordant twins, possibly from limited power.

Worth noting for this clonotype: The antigen is undetermined.

Someone took a roughly 2.7 ml blood sample from each of the donors. Both the TCRalpha cDNA and the TCRbeta cDNA were taken through two nested PCRs, lasting about 16 and 10 cycles. TCRdb reprocessed the 5' RACE reads and reports one entry per CDR3 protein, with no DNA. Its clone listing holds fewer than 550,000 distinct CDR3 sequences. Specimen: blood. The clonotype originates from a human donor with ulcerative colitis or Crohn's disease, or a healthy co-twin of an affected twin (not recorded which).

The CDR3 is CASSLAGQSTYEQYF. This chain joins TRBV27 and TRBJ2-7; with no DNA, the TCRdb D assignment of TRBD2 cannot be verified. The V gene's germline CDR1 is MNHEY and CDR2 SMNVEV (reference sequence). The CDR3 is 15 residues long.